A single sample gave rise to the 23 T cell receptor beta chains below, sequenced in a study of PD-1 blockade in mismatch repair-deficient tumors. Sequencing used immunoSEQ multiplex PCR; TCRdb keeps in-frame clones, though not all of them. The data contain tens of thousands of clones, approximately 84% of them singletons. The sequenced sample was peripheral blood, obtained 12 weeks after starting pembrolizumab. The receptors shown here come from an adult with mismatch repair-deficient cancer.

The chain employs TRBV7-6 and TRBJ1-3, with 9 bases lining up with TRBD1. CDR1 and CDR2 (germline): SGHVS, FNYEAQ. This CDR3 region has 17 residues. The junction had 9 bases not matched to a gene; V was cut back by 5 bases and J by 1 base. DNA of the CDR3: TGTGCCAGCAGCCGATCACCGGGACAGGGATCTGGAAACACCATATATTTT. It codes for CASSRSPGQGSGNTIYF.

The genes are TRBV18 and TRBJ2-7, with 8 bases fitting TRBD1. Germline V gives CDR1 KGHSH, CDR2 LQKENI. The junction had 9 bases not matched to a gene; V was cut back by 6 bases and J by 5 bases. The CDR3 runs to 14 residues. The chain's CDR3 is CASSPAAGGDEQYF. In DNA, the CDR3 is TGTGCCAGCTCGCCGGCGGCAGGGGGCGACGAGCAGTACTTC. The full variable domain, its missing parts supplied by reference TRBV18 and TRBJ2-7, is NAGVMQNPRHLVRRRGQEARLRCSPMKGHSHVYWYRQLPEEGLKFMVYLQKENIIDESGMPKERFSAEFPKEGPSILRIQQVVRGDSAAYFCASSPAAGGDEQYFGPGTRLTVT.

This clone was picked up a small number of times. DNA for the CDR3: TGTGCCAGCAGCCCATGGGGGTCTATGGAAGCTTTCTTT. Translating gives CASSPWGSMEAFF. The chain recombines TRBV7-9 with TRBJ1-1; D might be TRBD1 (5 bases). The V end was cut by 5 bases, the J end by 8 bases, with 15 bases between. CDR1 is SEHNR, CDR2 FQNEAQ, per germline (reference sequence). CDR3 length: 13 residues.

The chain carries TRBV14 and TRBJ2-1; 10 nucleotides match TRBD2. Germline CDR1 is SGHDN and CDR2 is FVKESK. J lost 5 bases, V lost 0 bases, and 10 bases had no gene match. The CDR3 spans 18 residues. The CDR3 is CASSQEIRSGRVHNEQFF. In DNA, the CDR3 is TGTGCCAGCAGCCAAGAAATTAGAAGCGGGAGGGTTCACAATGAGCAGTTCTTC.

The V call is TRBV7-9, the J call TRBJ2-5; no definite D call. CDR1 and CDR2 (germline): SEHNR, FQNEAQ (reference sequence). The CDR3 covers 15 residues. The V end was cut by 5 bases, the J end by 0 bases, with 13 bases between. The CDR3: CASSPMEQHQETQYF. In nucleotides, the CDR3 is TGTGCCAGCAGCCCGATGGAGCAGCACCAAGAGACCCAGTACTTC.

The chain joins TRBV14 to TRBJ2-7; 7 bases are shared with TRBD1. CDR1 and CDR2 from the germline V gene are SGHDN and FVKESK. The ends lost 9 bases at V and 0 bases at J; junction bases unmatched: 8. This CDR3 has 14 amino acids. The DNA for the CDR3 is TGTGCCAGTCAGAGGGCAGGGGGCTCCTACGAGCAGTACTTC. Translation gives CASQRAGGSYEQYF.

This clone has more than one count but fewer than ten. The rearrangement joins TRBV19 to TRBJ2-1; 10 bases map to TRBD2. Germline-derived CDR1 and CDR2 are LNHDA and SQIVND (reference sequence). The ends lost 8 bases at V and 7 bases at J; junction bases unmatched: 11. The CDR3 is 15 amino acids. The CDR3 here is CASLGLAERRNEQFF. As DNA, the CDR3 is TGTGCCAGTCTTGGACTAGCGGAACGTCGGAATGAGCAGTTCTTC.

As DNA, the CDR3 is TGTGCCAGCAGCTTGTTGGGGGTTGACTATGGCTACACCTTC. The encoded protein is CASSLLGVDYGYTF. The chain links TRBV5-6 to TRBJ1-2; D possibly corresponds to TRBD1 (5 bases). The CDR3 is 14 amino acids. With 1 base removed from V and 3 bases from J, the gap between germline ends came to 10 bases. Germline CDR1 and CDR2: SGHDT and YYEEEE.

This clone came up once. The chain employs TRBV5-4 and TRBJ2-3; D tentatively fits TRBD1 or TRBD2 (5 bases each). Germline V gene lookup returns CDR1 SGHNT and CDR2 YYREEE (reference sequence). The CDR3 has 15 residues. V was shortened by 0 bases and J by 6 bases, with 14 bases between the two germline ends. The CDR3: CASSLVPLGTDTQYF. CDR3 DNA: TGTGCCAGCAGCTTGGTGCCTCTAGGGACCGATACGCAGTATTTT.

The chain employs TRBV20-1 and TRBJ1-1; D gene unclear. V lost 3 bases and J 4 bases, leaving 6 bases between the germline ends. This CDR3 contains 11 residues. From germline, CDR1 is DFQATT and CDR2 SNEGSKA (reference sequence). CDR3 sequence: CSASRSTEAFF. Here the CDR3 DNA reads TGCAGTGCTAGTAGGAGCACTGAAGCTTTCTTT.

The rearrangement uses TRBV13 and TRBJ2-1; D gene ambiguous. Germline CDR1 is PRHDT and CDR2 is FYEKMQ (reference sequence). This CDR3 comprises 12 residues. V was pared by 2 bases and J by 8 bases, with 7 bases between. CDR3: CASSLFSDEQFF. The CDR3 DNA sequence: TGTGCCAGCAGCTTATTTTCCGATGAGCAGTTCTTC.

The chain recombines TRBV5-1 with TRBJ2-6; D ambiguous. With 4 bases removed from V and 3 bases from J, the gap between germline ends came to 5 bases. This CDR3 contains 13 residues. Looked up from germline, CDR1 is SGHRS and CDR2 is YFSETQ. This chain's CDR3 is CASSPGGANVLTF. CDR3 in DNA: TGCGCCAGCAGCCCGGGTGGGGCCAACGTCCTGACTTTC.

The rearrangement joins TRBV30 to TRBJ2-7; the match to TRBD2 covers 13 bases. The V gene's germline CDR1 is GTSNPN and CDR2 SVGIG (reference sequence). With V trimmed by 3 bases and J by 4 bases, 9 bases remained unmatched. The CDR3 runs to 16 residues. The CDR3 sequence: CAWSPTRTSGSYEQYF. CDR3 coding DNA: TGTGCCTGGAGCCCTACACGGACTAGCGGGAGTTACGAGCAGTACTTC. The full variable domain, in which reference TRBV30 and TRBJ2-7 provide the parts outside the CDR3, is SQTIHQWPATLVQPVGSPLSLECTVEGTSNPNLYWYRQAAGRGLQLLFYSVGIGQISSEVPQNLSASRPQDRQFILSSKKLLLSDSGFYLCAWSPTRTSGSYEQYFGPGTRLTVT.

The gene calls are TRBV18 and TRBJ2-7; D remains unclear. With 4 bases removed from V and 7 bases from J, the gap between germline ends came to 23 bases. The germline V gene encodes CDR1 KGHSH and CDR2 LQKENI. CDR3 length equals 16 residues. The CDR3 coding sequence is TGTGCCAGCTCACAAAATAACTGGGCTGGAGCCGGGGAGCAGTACTTC. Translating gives CASSQNNWAGAGEQYF.

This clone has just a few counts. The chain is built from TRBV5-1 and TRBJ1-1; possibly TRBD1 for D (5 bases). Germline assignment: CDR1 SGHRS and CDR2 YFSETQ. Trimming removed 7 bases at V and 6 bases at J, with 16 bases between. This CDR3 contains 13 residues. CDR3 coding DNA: TGCGCCAGCTATACAGACCTAGGGGCTGAAGCTTTCTTT. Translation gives CASYTDLGAEAFF.

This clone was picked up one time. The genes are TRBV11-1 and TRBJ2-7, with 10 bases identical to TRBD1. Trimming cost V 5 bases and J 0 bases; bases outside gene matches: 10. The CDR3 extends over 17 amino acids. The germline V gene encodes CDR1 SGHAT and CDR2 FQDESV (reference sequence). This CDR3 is CASSAGQGSILSYEQYF. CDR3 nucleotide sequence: TGTGCCAGCAGCGCGGGACAGGGGAGTATCCTCTCCTACGAGCAGTACTTC.

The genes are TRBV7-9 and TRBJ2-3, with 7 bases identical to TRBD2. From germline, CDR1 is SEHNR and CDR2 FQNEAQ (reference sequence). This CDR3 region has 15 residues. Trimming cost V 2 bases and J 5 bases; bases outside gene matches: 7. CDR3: CASSLTLAGVDTQYF. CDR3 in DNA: TGTGCCAGCAGCTTAACCCTCGCGGGAGTAGATACGCAGTATTTT.

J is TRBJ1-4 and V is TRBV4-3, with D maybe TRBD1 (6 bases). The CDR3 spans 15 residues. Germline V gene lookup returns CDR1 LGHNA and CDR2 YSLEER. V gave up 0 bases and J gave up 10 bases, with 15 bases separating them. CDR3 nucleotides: TGCGCCAGCAGCCAAGATTTTCTCGTGGGGGCAAAACTGTTTTTT. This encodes CASSQDFLVGAKLFF.

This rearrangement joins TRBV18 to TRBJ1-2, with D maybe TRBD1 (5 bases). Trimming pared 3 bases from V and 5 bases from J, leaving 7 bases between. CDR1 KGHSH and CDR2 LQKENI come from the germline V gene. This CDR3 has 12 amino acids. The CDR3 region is CASSPTDYGYTF. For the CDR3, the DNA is TGTGCCAGCTCACCGACAGATTATGGCTACACCTTC. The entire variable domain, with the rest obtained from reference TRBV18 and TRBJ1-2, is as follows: NAGVMQNPRHLVRRRGQEARLRCSPMKGHSHVYWYRQLPEEGLKFMVYLQKENIIDESGMPKERFSAEFPKEGPSILRIQQVVRGDSAAYFCASSPTDYGYTFGSGTRLTVV.

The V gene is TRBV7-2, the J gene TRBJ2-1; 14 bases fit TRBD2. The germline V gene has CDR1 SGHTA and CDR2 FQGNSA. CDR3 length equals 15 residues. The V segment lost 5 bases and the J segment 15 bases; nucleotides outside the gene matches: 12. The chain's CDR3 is CASSLRTSGRPRGFF. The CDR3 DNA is TGTGCCAGCAGCCTTAGGACTAGCGGGAGGCCCCGGGGGTTCTTC.

Here the CDR3 DNA reads TGTGCCAGCAGCTTAAGGCTCGGGTCCACTGAAGCTTTCTTT. This sequence encodes CASSLRLGSTEAFF. The chain has TRBV7-3 and TRBJ1-1; D gene ambiguous. Trimming took off 1 base at V and 4 bases at J, with 10 bases between the two ends. The CDR3 sequence is 14 residues long. CDR1 is SGHTA and CDR2 is FQGTGA in the germline V gene.

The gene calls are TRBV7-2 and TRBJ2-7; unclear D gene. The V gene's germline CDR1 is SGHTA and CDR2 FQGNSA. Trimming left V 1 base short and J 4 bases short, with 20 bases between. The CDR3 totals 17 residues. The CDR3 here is CASSLVVGDAEPYEQYF. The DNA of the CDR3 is TGTGCCAGCAGCTTAGTCGTAGGCGACGCCGAGCCTTACGAGCAGTACTTC.

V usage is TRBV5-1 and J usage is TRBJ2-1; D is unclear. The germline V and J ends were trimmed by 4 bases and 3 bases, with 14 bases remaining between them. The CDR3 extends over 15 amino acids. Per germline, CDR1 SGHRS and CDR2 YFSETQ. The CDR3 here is CASSATDKGYNEQFF. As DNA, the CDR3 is TGCGCCAGCAGCGCAACCGACAAAGGCTACAATGAGCAGTTCTTC.